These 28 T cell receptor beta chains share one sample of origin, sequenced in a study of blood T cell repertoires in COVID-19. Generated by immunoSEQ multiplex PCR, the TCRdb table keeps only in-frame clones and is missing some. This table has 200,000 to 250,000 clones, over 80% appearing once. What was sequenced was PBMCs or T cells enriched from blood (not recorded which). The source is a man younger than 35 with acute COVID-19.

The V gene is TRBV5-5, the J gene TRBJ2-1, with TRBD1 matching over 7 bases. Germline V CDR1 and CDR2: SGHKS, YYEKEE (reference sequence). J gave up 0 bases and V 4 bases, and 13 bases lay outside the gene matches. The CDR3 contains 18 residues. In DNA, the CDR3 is TGTGCCAGCAGCATGAGACAGGGTCTCAGGAGCTCCTACAATGAGCAGTTCTTC. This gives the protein CASSMRQGLRSSYNEQFF.

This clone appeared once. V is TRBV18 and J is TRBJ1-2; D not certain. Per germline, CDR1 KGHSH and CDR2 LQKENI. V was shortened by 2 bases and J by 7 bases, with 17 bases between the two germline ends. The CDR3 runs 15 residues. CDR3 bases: TGTGCCAGCTCACCAACGGACTCTGACCGGCTTGGCTACACCTTC. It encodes CASSPTDSDRLGYTF. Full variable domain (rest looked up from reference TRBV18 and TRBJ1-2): NAGVMQNPRHLVRRRGQEARLRCSPMKGHSHVYWYRQLPEEGLKFMVYLQKENIIDESGMPKERFSAEFPKEGPSILRIQQVVRGDSAAYFCASSPTDSDRLGYTFGSGTRLTVV.

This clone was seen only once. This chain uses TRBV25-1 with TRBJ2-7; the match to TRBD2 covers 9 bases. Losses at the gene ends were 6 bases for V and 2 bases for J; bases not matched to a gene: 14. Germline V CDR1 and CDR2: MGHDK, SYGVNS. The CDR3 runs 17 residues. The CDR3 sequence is CASRTGLAPTGPYEQYF. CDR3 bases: TGTGCCAGCAGAACGGGACTAGCCCCCACGGGACCCTACGAGCAGTACTTC.

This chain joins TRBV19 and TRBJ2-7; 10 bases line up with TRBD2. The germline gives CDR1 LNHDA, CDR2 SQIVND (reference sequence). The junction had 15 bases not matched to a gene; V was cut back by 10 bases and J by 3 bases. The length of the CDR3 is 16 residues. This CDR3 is CATNASGSPTVYEQYF. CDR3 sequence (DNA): TGTGCCACCAATGCTAGCGGGAGCCCGACTGTCTACGAGCAGTACTTC. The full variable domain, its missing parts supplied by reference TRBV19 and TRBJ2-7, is DGGITQSPKYLFRKEGQNVTLSCEQNLNHDAMYWYRQDPGQGLRLIYYSQIVNDFQKGDIAEGYSVSREKKESFPLTVTSAQKNPTAFYLCATNASGSPTVYEQYFGPGTRLTVT.

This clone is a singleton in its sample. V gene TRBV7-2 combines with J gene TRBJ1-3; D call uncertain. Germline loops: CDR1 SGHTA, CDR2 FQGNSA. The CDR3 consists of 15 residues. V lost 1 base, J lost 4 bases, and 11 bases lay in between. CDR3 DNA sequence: TGTGCCAGCAGCTTAGGAGGGTTATGGGGAAACACCATATATTTT. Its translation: CASSLGGLWGNTIYF.

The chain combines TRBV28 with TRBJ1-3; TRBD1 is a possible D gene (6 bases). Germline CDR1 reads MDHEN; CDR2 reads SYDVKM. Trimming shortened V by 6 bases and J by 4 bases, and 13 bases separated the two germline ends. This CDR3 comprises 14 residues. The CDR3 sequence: CASRVGQQGNTIYF. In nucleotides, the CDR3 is TGTGCCAGCAGAGTCGGACAGCAAGGAAACACCATATATTTT.

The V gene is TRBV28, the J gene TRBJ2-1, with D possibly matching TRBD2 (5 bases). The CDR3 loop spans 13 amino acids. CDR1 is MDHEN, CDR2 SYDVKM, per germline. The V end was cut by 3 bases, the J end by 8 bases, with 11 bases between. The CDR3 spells CASSFEGSDEQFF. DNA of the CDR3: TGTGCCAGCAGTTTCGAGGGCAGCGATGAGCAGTTCTTC.

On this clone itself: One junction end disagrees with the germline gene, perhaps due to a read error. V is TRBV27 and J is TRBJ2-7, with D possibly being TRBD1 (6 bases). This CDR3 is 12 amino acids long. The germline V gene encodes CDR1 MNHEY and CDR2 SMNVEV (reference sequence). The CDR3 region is CASSYLPGTPSF. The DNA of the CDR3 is TGTGCCAGCAGTTACCTCCCCGGGACACCGTCTTTC.

The CDR3 bases are TGTGCCAGCAGCTTAGCTCGACTGAGCTCCTACAATGAGCAGTTCTTC. Translation gives CASSLARLSSYNEQFF. The chain combines TRBV7-8 with TRBJ2-1, with D hard to call. Trimming left V 0 bases short and J 0 bases short, with 9 bases between. There are 16 residues in the CDR3. Germline CDR1 SGHVS, CDR2 FQNEAQ.

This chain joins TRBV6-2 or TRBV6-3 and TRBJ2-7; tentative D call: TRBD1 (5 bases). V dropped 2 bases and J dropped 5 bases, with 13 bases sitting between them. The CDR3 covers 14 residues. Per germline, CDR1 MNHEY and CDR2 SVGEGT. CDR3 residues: CASSYRQGKHEQYF. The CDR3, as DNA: TGTGCCAGCAGTTACAGGCAGGGTAAACACGAGCAGTACTTC.

CDR3 nucleotides: TGTGCCAGCAGCTCCGGACTAGCGGGAGAGAACAATGAGCAGTTCTTC. This gives the protein CASSSGLAGENNEQFF. The genes are TRBV7-9 and TRBJ2-1; 13 bases line up with TRBD2. Per germline, CDR1 SEHNR and CDR2 FQNEAQ (reference sequence). The junction had 5 bases not matched to a gene; V was cut back by 4 bases and J by 5 bases. The CDR3 extends over 16 amino acids.

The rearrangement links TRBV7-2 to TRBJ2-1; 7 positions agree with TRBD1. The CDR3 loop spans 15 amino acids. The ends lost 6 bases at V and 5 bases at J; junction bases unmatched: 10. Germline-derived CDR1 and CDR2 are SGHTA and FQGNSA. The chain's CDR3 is CASRRRQGSHNEQFF. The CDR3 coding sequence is TGTGCCAGCAGACGCCGACAGGGTTCCCACAATGAGCAGTTCTTC.

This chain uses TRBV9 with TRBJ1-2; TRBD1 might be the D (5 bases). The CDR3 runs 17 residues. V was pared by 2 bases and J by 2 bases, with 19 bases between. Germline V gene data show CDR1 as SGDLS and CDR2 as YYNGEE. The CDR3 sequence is CASSVTLHGGGNYGYTF. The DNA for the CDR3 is TGTGCCAGCAGCGTCACCCTTCACGGCGGGGGGAACTATGGCTACACCTTC.

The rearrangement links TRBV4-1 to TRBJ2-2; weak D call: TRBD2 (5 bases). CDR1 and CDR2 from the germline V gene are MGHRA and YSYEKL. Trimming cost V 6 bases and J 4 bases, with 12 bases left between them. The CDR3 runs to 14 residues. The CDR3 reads CASSRVGSTGELFF. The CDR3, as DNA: TGCGCCAGCAGTCGTGTGGGGAGCACCGGGGAGCTGTTTTTT.

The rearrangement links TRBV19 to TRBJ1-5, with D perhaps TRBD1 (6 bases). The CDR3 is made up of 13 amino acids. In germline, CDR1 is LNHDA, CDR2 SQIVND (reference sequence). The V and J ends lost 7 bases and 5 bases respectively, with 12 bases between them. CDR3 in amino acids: CASTGGPYQPQHF. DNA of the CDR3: TGTGCCAGTACGGGGGGGCCTTATCAGCCCCAGCATTTT.

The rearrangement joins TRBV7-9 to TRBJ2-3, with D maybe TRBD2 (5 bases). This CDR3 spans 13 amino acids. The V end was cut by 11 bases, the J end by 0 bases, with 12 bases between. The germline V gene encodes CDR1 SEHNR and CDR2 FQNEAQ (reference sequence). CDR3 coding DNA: TGTGCCGGCGAGGGCAGTAGCACAGATACGCAGTATTTT. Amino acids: CAGEGSSTDTQYF.

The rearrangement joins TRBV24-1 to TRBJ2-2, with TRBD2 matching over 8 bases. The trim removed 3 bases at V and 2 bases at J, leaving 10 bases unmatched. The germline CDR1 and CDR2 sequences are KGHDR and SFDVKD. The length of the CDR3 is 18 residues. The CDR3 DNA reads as TGTGCCACCAGTGATGTGCAGCGACTAGCGAGTAACACCGGGGAGCTGTTTTTT. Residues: CATSDVQRLASNTGELFF.

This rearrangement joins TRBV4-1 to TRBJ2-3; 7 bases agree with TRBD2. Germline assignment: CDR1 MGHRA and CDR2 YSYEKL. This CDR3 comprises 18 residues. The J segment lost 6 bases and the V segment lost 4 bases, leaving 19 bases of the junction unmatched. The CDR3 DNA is TGCGCCAGCAGCCGCCCCCCGGTGCTCGGGGGGAAAACGGATACGCAGTATTTT. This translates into CASSRPPVLGGKTDTQYF.

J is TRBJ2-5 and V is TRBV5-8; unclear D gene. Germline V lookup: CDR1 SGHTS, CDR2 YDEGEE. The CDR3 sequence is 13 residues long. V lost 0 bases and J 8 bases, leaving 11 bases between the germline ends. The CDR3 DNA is TGTGCCAGCAGCTTGGGCGGAGCTGGAACCCAGTACTTC. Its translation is CASSLGGAGTQYF.

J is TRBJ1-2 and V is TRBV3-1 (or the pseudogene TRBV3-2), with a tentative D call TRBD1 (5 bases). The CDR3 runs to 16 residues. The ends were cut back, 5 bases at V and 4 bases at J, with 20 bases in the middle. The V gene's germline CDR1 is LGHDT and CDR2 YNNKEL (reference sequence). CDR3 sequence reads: CASSFGTGGTGYGYTF. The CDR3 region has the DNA TGTGCCAGCAGCTTCGGGACGGGGGGGACTGGCTATGGCTACACCTTC.

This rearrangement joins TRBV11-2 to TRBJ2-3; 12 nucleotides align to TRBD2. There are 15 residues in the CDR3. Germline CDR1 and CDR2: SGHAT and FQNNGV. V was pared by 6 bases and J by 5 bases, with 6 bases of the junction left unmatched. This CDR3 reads CASSPSGRAGDTQYF. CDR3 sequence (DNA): TGTGCCAGCAGTCCTAGCGGGAGGGCCGGAGATACGCAGTATTTT.

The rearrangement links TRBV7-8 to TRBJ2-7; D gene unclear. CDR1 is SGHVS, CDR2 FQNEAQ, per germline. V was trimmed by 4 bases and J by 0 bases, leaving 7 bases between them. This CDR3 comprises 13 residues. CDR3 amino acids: CASSSGPSYEQYF. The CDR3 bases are TGTGCCAGCAGCTCGGGTCCCTCCTACGAGCAGTACTTC.

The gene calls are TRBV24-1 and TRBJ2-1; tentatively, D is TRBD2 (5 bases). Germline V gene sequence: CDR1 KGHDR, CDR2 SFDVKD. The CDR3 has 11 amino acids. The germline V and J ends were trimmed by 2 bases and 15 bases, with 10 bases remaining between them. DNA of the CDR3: TGTGCCACCAGTGATTCTAGCTTACTGTTCTTC. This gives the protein CATSDSSLLFF.

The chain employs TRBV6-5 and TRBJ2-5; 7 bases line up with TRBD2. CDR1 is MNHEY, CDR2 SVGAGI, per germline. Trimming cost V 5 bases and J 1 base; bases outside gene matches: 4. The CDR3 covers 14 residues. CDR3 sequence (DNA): TGTGCCAGCAGTCAGGCTAGCGGCCAAGAGACCCAGTACTTC. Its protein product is CASSQASGQETQYF.

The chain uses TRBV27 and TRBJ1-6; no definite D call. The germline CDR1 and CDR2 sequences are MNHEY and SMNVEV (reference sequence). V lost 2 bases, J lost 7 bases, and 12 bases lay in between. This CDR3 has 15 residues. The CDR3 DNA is TGTGCCAGCAGTTTAAAGCCAGGTTGGAATTCACCCCTCCACTTT. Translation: CASSLKPGWNSPLHF.

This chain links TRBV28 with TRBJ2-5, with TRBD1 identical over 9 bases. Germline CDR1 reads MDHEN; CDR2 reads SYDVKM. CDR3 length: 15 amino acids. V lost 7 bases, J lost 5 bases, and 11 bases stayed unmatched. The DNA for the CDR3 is TGTGCCAGCAACTGGGACAGGGACGGTCAGGAGACCCAGTACTTC. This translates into CASNWDRDGQETQYF.

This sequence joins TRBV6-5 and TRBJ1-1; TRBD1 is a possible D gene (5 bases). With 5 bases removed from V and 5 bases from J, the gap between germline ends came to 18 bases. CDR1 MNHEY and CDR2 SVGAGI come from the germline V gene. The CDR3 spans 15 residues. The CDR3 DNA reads TGTGCCAGCAGTCTATGGGGGGATCATAGGACTGAAGCTTTCTTT. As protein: CASSLWGDHRTEAFF.

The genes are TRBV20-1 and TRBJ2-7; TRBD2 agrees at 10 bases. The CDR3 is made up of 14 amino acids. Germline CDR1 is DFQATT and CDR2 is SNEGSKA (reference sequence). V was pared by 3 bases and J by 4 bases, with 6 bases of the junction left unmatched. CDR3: CSASRSSGSYEQYF. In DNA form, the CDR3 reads TGCAGTGCTAGTCGTTCTAGCGGGAGTTACGAGCAGTACTTC.